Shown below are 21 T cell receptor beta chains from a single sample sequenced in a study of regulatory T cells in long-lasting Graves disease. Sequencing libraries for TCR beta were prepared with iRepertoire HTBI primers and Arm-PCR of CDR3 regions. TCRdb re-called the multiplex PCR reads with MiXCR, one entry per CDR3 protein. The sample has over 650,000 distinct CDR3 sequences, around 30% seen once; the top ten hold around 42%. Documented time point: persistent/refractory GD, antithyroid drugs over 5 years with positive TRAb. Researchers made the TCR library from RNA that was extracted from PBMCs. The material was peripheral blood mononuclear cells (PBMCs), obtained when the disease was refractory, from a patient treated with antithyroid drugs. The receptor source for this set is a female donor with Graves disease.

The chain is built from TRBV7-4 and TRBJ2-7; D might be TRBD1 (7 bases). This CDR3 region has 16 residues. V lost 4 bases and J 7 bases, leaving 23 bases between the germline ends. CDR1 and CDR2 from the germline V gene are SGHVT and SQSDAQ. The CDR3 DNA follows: TGTGCCAGCAGCTCACCCAACGAAGGGGGCGCGGGGGAGCAGTACTTC. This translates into CASSSPNEGGAGEQYF.

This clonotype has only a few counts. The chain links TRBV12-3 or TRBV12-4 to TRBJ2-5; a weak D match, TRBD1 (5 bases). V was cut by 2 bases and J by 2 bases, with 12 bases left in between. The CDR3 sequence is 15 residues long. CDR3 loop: CASSLLFGQQETQYF. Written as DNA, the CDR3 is TGTGCCAGCAGTTTACTGTTCGGACAACAAGAGACCCAGTACTTC.

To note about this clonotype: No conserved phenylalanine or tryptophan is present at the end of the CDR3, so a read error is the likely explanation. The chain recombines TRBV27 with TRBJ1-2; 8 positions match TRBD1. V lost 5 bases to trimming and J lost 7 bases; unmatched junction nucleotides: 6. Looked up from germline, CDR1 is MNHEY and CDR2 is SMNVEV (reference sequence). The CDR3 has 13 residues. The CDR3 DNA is TGTGCCAGCAGTCCGCAGGGGGCTGGTGGCTACACCCTC. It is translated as CASSPQGAGGYTL.

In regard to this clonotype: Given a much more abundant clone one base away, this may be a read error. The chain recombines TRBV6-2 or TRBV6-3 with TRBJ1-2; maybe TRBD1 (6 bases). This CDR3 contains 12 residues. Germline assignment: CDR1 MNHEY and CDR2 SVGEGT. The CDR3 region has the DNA TGTGCCAGCAGAGCAGGGGTCTATGGCCACACCTTC. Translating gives CASRAGVYGHTF.

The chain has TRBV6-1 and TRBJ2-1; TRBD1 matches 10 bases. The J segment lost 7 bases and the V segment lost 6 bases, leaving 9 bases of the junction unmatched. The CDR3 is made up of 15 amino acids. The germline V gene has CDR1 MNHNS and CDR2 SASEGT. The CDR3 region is CASRVTGGSGNEQFF. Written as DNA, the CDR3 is TGTGCCAGCAGGGTGACAGGGGGCTCTGGTAATGAGCAGTTCTTC.

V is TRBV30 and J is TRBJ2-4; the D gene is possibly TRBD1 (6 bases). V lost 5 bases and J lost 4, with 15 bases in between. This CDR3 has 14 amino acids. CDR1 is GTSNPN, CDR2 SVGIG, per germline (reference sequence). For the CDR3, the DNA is TGTGCCTGGGGGGGCGGCACAGATAAAAACATTCAGTACTTC. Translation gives CAWGGGTDKNIQYF.

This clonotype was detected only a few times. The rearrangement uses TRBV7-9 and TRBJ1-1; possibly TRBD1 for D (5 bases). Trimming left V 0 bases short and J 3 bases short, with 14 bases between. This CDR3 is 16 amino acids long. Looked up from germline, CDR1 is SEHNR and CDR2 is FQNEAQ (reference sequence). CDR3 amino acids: CASSLAAGRVYTEAFF. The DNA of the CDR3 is TGTGCCAGCAGCTTAGCAGCAGGGCGCGTGTACACTGAAGCTTTCTTT.

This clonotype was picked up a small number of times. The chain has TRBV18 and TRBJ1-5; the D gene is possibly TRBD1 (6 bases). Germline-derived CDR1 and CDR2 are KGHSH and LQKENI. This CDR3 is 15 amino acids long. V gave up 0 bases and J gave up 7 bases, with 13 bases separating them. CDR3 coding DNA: TGTGCCAGCTCACCACCGGGAACAGGGCGGCAGCCCCAGCATTTT. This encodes CASSPPGTGRQPQHF.

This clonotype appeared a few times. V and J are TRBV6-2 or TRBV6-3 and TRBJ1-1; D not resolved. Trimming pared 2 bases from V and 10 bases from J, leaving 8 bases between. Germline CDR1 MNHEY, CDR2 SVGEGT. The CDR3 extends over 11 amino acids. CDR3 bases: TGTGCCAGCAGTTACGGACTTACAGCTTTCTTT. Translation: CASSYGLTAFF.

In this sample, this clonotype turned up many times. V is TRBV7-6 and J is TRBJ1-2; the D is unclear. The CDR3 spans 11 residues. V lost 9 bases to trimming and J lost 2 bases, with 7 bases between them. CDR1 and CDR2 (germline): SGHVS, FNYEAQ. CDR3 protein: CASGANYGYTF. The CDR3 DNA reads TGTGCCAGTGGAGCGAACTATGGCTACACCTTC.

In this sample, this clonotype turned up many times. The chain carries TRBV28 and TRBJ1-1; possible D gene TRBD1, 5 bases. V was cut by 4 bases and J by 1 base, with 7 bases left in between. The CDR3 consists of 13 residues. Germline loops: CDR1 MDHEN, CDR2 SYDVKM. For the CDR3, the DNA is TGTGCCAGCAGTTGGCAGGGGAACACTGAAGCTTTCTTT. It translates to CASSWQGNTEAFF.

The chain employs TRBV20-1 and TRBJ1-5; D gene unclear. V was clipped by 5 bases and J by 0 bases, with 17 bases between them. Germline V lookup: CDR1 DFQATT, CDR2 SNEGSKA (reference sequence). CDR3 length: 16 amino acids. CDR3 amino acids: CSARIPSDNSNQPQHF. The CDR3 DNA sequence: TGCAGTGCTCGGATCCCCAGCGATAATAGCAATCAGCCCCAGCATTTT.

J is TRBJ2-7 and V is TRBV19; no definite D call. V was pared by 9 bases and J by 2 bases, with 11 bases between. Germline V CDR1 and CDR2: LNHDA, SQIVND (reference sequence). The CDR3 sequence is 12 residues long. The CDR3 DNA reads TGTGCCAGCGCGACAAGGGCCTACGAGCAGTACTTC. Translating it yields CASATRAYEQYF.

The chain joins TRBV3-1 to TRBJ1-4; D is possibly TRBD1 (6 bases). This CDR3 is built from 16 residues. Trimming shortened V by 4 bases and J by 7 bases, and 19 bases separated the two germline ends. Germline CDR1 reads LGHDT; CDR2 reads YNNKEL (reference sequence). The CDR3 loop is CASSPTGAVRGEKLFF. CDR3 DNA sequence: TGTGCCAGCAGCCCCACGGGGGCGGTTAGGGGTGAAAAACTGTTTTTT.

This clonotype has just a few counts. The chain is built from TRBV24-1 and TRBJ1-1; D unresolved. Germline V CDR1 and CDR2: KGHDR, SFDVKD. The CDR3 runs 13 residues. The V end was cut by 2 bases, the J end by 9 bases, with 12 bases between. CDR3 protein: CATSDSGNRQAFF. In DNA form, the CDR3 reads TGTGCCACCAGTGATTCGGGGAATCGTCAAGCTTTCTTT.

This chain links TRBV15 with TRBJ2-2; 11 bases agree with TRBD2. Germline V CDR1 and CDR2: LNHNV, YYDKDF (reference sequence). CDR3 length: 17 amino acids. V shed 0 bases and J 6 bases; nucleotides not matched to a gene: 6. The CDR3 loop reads CATSRDTSGRSPGELFF. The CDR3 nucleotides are TGTGCCACCAGCAGAGATACTAGCGGGAGAAGTCCCGGGGAGCTGTTTTTT. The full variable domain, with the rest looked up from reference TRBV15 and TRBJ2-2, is DAMVIQNPRYQVTQFGKPVTLSCSQTLNHNVMYWYQQKSSQAPKLLFHYYDKDFNNEADTPDNFQSRRPNTSFCFLDIRSPGLGDTAMYLCATSRDTSGRSPGELFFGEGSRLTVL.

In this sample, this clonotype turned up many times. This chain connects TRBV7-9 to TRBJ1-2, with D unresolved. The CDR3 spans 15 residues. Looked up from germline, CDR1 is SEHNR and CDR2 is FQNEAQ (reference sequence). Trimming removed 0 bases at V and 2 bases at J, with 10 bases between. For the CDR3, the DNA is TGTGCCAGCAGCTTAGCCGGAACAGCCAACTATGGCTACACCTTC. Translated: CASSLAGTANYGYTF.

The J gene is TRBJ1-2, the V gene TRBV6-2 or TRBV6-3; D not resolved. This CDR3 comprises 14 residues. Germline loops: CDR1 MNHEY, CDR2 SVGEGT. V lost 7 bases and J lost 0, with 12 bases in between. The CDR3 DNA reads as TGTGCCAGCACGGAAATCTCAGCTAACTATGGCTACACCTTC. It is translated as CASTEISANYGYTF.

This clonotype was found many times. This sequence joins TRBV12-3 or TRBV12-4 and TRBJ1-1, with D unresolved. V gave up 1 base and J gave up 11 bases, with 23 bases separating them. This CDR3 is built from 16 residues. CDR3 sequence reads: CASSLVGSLYSGRAFF. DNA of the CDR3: TGTGCCAGCAGTTTAGTCGGATCCCTCTACTCCGGGCGGGCTTTCTTT.

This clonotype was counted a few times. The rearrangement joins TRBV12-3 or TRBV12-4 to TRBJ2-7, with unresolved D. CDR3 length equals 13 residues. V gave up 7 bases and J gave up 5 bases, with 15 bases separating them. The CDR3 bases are TGTGCCAGCACCCCCGAGCTGGCCCACGAGCAGTACTTC. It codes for CASTPELAHEQYF.

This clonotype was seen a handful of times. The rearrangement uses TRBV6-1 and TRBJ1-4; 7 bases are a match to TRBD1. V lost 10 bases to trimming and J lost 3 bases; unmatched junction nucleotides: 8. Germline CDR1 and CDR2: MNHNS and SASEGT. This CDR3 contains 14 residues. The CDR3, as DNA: TGTGCCACAGGACGGACAGGATCTAATGAAAAACTGTTTTTT. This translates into CATGRTGSNEKLFF.